Included here is one T cell receptor beta chain sequence, with context. Its cognate antigen is unknown. From germline, CDR1 is MDHEN and CDR2 SYDVKM. V trimming: 5 bases; J trimming: 6 bases; junction bases outside the gene matches: 7. The CDR3 is 13 amino acids. The data derive from a study of cytomegalovirus exposure and HLA in healthy donors. Whole-study results and caveats: Serostatus for CMV was the only available immune exposure information.

Primers for the PCR totalled 60 Vbeta and 13 Jbeta. Clones were sequenced by immunoSEQ multiplex PCR, and TCRdb holds only the in-frame ones, with some missing. This sample has some 99,000 clones, with roughly 70% found just once. This clonotype was sampled from a male donor in good health and CMV-seronegative. The rearrangement uses TRBV28 and TRBJ2-7, with 7 positions matching TRBD1. The sample was PBMCs. DNA for the CDR3: TGTGCCAGCAGTCACAGGGGAACAGGCGAGCAGTACTTC. Protein: CASSHRGTGEQYF.